These 11 T cell receptor beta chains share one sample of origin, sequenced in a study of CD4 T cells in relation to SARS-CoV-2 and coronaviruses. The assay was immunoSEQ multiplex PCR, and TCRdb's table has in-frame clones only and misses some. This sample yields around 11,000 clones, of which about 89% are seen a single time; 2% to 2.5% belongs to the top ten. The sample taken for sequencing was naive CD4+ T cells from PBMCs. Noted subset: naive CD4+ T cells isolated by negative enrichment. These receptors came from an adult with COVID-19.

There are a few counts of this clone. The chain recombines TRBV19 with TRBJ2-1; maybe TRBD1 (5 bases). The CDR3 runs 12 residues. Trimming stripped 3 bases from V and 10 bases from J, with 10 bases between. Germline V gives CDR1 LNHDA, CDR2 SQIVND (reference sequence). CDR3 nucleotides: TGTGCCAGTAGTATCTCACGACAGGAGCAGTTCTTC. This sequence encodes CASSISRQEQFF.

The chain carries TRBV3-1 (or the pseudogene TRBV3-2) and TRBJ2-2; 7 bases agree with TRBD2. Trimming at V came to 1 base and at J to 6 bases, leaving 8 bases not matched to a gene. There are 16 residues in the CDR3. Germline V lookup: CDR1 LGHDT, CDR2 YNNKEL (reference sequence). The CDR3 loop is CASSQVSPSGPGELFF. The CDR3 region has the DNA TGTGCCAGCAGCCAAGTGTCCCCTAGCGGTCCCGGGGAGCTGTTTTTT.

This chain links TRBV6-1 with TRBJ1-2; D not certain. Germline lookup yields CDR1 MNHNS and CDR2 SASEGT. The V end was cut by 4 bases, the J end by 4 bases, with 16 bases between. The CDR3 sequence is 15 residues long. The CDR3 DNA reads TGTGCCAGCAGTGTAGCGGGATATCAGCTCTATGGCTACACCTTC. The encoded protein is CASSVAGYQLYGYTF.

The chain employs TRBV7-2 and TRBJ2-3; 8 nucleotides match TRBD2. The junction had 7 bases not matched to a gene; V was cut back by 3 bases and J by 2 bases. The CDR3 is 16 amino acids. Germline loops: CDR1 SGHTA, CDR2 FQGNSA. The CDR3: CASSFIPGGATDTQYF. CDR3 nucleotide sequence: TGTGCCAGCAGCTTTATTCCCGGGGGGGCCACAGATACGCAGTATTTT.

The chain carries TRBV28 and TRBJ2-2, with 9 bases identical to TRBD1. V trimming: 0 bases; J trimming: 4 bases; junction bases outside the gene matches: 3. Germline V gene sequence: CDR1 MDHEN, CDR2 SYDVKM. The CDR3 runs 16 residues. CDR3 protein: CASSLWGQGFTGELFF. The CDR3 DNA reads TGTGCCAGCAGTTTATGGGGACAGGGTTTCACCGGGGAGCTGTTTTTT.

V usage is TRBV14 and J usage is TRBJ2-7; no firm D call. This CDR3 contains 14 residues. CDR1 SGHDN and CDR2 FVKESK come from the germline V gene. The V end was cut by 3 bases, the J end by 5 bases, with 14 bases between. The CDR3 DNA is TGTGCCAGCAGCCATCTCACTGAGGACCACGAGCAGTACTTC. This gives the protein CASSHLTEDHEQYF.

The CDR3 spells CASSLAGAFSYEQYF. Here the CDR3 DNA reads TGTGCCAGCAGCTTAGCGGGGGCCTTCTCCTACGAGCAGTACTTC. This chain uses TRBV7-2 with TRBJ2-7; TRBD1 is a possible D gene (6 bases). The V end was cut by 0 bases, the J end by 0 bases, with 9 bases between. The CDR3 totals 15 residues. Looked up from germline, CDR1 is SGHTA and CDR2 is FQGNSA.

This clone turned up a few times. V is TRBV10-1 and J is TRBJ1-1; 8 nucleotides line up with TRBD1. The CDR3 totals 13 residues. Germline CDR1 reads WNHNN; CDR2 reads SYGVQD (reference sequence). V was pared by 2 bases and J by 7 bases, with 3 bases of the junction left unmatched. As DNA, the CDR3 is TGCGCCAGCAGTGAGGGGACAGGACTTGAAGCTTTCTTT. It is translated as CASSEGTGLEAFF.

This chain uses TRBV29-1 with TRBJ2-4; either TRBD1 or TRBD2 may fit D (5 bases each). CDR1 and CDR2 (germline): SQVTM, ANQGSEA. V dropped 6 bases and J dropped 3 bases, with 9 bases sitting between them. The CDR3 consists of 12 residues. CDR3 residues: CSVRDGKNIQYF. In DNA form, the CDR3 reads TGCAGCGTCCGGGACGGCAAAAACATTCAGTACTTC.

The chain combines TRBV6-5 with TRBJ2-7; 7 bases map to TRBD1. Germline V gene lookup returns CDR1 MNHEY and CDR2 SVGAGI. Losses at the gene ends were 6 bases for V and 2 bases for J; bases not matched to a gene: 10. CDR3 length: 15 residues. CDR3 bases: TGTGCCAGCAGCCGGGGACAGTCAAGTACCTACGAGCAGTACTTC. It encodes CASSRGQSSTYEQYF.

The table lists this clone with a count of one. DNA of the CDR3: TGTGCCAGCAGCCCCGTCAGGTCGGTGTCCCGCGGGGAGCTGTTTTTT. Its translation: CASSPVRSVSRGELFF. V is TRBV5-6 and J is TRBJ2-2; D uncertain. This CDR3 contains 16 residues. Per the germline V gene, CDR1 is SGHDT and CDR2 is YYEEEE. V was shortened by 4 bases and J by 7 bases, with 20 bases between the two germline ends.